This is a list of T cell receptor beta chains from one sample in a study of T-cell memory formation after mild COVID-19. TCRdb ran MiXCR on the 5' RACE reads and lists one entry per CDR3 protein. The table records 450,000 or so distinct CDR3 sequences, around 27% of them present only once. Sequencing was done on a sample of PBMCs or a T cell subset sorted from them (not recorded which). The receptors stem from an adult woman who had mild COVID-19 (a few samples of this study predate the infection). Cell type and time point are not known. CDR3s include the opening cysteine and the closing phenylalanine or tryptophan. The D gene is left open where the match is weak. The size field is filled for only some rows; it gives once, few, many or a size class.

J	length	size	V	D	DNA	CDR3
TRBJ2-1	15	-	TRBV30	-	TGTGCCTGGAGTGTAAACTCGGTACCTACCGGGGGGCAGTTCTTC	CAWSVNSVPTGGQFF
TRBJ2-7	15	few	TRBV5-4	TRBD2	TGTGCCAGCAGCTCGACTAGCGGGAGAATGTACGAGCAGTACTTC	CASSSTSGRMYEQYF
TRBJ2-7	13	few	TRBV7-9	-	TGTGCCAGCAGCCCACTCTGGAGTTACGAGCAGTACTTC	CASSPLWSYEQYF
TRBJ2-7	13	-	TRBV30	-	TGTGCCTGGAGTGTAGGGATCTCCTACGAGCAGTACTTC	CAWSVGISYEQYF
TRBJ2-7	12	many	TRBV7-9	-	TGTGCCAGCAGCTTGGAGGTCCACGAGCAGTACTTC	CASSLEVHEQYF
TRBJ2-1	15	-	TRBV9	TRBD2	TGTGCCAGCAGCGTATCTAGCGGGGGGTGGGATGAGCAGTTCTTC	CASSVSSGGWDEQFF
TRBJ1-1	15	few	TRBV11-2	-	TGTGCCAGCAGCCGCGACGGGGGCGCGGACACTGAAGCTTTCTTT	CASSRDGGADTEAFF
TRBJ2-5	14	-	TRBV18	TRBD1	TGTGCCAGCTCACCGACAGGGACCCGAGAGACCCAGTACTTC	CASSPTGTRETQYF
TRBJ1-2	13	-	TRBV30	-	TGTGCCTGGAGTGTAGACCCAGGACATGGCTACACCTTC	CAWSVDPGHGYTF
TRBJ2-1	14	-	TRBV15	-	TGTGCCACCAGCAGAGATCTTCAGGAGCGGGAGCAGTTCTTC	CATSRDLQEREQFF
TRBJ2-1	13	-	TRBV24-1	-	TGTGCCACCAGTGATTCCACATACAATGAGCAGTTCTTC	CATSDSTYNEQFF
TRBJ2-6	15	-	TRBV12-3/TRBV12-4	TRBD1	TGTGCCAGCAGACCCGACAGGGCTGGGGCCAACGTCCTGACTTTC	CASRPDRAGANVLTF
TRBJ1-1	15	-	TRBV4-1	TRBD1	TGCGCCAGCACACAGGGGTGGGGTGAGAACACTGAAGCTTTCTTT	CASTQGWGENTEAFF
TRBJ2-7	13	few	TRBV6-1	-	TGTGCCAGCAGTGAATCGACGGCCTCAGAGCAGTACTTC	CASSESTASEQYF
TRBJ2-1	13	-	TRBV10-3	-	TGTGCCTCCCAGCTAGCTGATTACAATGAGCAGTTCTTC	CASQLADYNEQFF
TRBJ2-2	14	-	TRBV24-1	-	TGTGCCACCAGCAGGGCAGTGAACACCGGGGAGCTGTTTTTT	CATSRAVNTGELFF
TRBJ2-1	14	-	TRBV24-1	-	TGTGCCACCTCCTCTGGGAGCTCCTACAATGAGCAGTTCTTC	CATSSGSSYNEQFF
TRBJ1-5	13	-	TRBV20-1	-	TGCAGTGCTAAAGGGGGAGATCAACAGCCCCAGCATTTT	CSAKGGDQQPQHF
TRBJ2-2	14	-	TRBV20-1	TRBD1	TGCAGTGCCCAGCCCGGGACAGACACCGGGGAGCTGTTTTTT	CSAQPGTDTGELFF
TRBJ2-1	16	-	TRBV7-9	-	TGTGCCAGCAGCTTCAGGGGAGGGAGATCCTACAATGAGCAGTTCTTC	CASSFRGGRSYNEQFF
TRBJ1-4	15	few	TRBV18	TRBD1	TGTGCCAGCTCACCGGACAGGGGACGGACTGAAAAACTGTTTTTT	CASSPDRGRTEKLFF
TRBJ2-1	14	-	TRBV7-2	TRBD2	TGTGCCAGCAGATTTTCAGGGACAACTAGCGGGCAGTTCTTC	CASRFSGTTSGQFF
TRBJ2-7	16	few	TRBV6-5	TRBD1	TGTGCCAGCAGTTATATCAGGGGGAAGCCTGACTACGAGCAGTACTTC	CASSYIRGKPDYEQYF
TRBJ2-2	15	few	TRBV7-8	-	TGTGCCACCCCCTCCGGAGCTCTCCTCACCGGGGAGCTGTTTTTT	CATPSGALLTGELFF
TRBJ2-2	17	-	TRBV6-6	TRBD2	TGTGCCAGCAGTTACTCCGTTAGCGGGCTGAACACCGGGGAGCTGTTTTTT	CASSYSVSGLNTGELFF
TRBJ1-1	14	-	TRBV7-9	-	TGTGCCAGCAGCTTAGATGGGCGGGAGGGGGAAGCTTTCTTT	CASSLDGREGEAFF
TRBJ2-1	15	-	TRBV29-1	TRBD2	TGCAGCGCCGGCCGACTAGCGGGAGTCTACAATGAGCAGTTCTTC	CSAGRLAGVYNEQFF
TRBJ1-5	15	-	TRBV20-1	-	TGCAGTGCTAGAGAGCCAGGAGTTAGCAATCAGCCCCAGCATTTT	CSAREPGVSNQPQHF
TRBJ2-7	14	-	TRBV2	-	TGTGCCAGCAGTTCAGGACTCAATGACTACGAGCAGTACTTC	CASSSGLNDYEQYF
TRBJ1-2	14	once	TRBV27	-	TGTGCCAGCAGTTTATCCAGGGATCCCTATGGCTACACCTTC	CASSLSRDPYGYTF
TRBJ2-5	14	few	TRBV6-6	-	TGTGCCAGCAAATCCGGGGCCGGCCTAGAGACCCAGTACTTC	CASKSGAGLETQYF
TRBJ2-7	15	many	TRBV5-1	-	TGCGCCAGCAGCTTGATAGAGCGGGCCACCTACGAGCAGTACTTC	CASSLIERATYEQYF
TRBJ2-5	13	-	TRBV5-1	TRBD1	TGCGCCAGCCGGACAGGGGGCCAAGAGACCCAGTACTTC	CASRTGGQETQYF
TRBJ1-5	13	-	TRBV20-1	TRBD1	TGCAGTACGCAGGGACAGGGCATCGGGCCCCAGCATTTT	CSTQGQGIGPQHF
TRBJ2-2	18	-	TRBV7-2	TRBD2	TGTGCCAGCAGCTTAGATGGGACTAGCGGGATCAGAACCGGGGAGCTGTTTTTT	CASSLDGTSGIRTGELFF
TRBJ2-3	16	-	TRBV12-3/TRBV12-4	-	TGTGCCAGCAGTTTGTTTCCGGGACATTACACAGATACGCAGTATTTT	CASSLFPGHYTDTQYF
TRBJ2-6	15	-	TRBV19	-	TGTGCCAGTAGGATCAGGGGTAATGGGGCCAACGTCCTGACTTTC	CASRIRGNGANVLTF
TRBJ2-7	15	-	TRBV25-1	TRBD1	TGTGCCAGCAGTGAATACGGAACAGGGGGCGGAGAGCAGTACTTC	CASSEYGTGGGEQYF
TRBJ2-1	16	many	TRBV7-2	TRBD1	TGTGCCAGCAGCTTAAAACCGGGACAGGGGGGCAATGAGCAGTTCTTC	CASSLKPGQGGNEQFF
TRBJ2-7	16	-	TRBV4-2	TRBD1	TGTGCCAGCAGCCAAGATCCGGCGGATGACAGGGGTGAGCAGTACTTC	CASSQDPADDRGEQYF
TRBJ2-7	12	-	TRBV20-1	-	TGCAGTGCCCGGGACTCCGCCTACGAGCAGTACTTC	CSARDSAYEQYF
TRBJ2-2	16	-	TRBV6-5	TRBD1	TGTGCCAGCAGCCGCGGGACAGGGGGTACGACCGGGGAGCTGTTTTTT	CASSRGTGGTTGELFF
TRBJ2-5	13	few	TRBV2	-	TGTGCCAGCAGTGTGTTCAGCCAAGAGACCCAGTACTTC	CASSVFSQETQYF
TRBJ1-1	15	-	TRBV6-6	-	TGTGCCAGCAGTTACCCCACTCGAATTCCCGGGGAAGCTTTCTTT	CASSYPTRIPGEAFF
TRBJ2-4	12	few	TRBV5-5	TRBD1	TGTGCCAGCAGCTCGGAGGACAGGGTTCAGTACTTC	CASSSEDRVQYF
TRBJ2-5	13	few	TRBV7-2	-	TGTGCCAGCAGAGGGGGGGCGAGGGAGACCCAGTACTTC	CASRGGARETQYF
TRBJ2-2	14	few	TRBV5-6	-	TGTGCCAGCAGCTTGGCGACAACCCCCGGGGAGCTGTTTTTT	CASSLATTPGELFF
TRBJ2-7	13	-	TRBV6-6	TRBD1	TGTGCCAGCAGCGGGACAGGGGAGAACGAGCAGTACTTC	CASSGTGENEQYF
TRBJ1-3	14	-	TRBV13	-	TGTGCCAGCAGTCAAACAGAGTCTGGAAACACCATATATTTT	CASSQTESGNTIYF
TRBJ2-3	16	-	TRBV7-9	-	TGTGCCAGCAGCTCCTCGGGACGGCTGAGCACAGATACGCAGTATTTT	CASSSSGRLSTDTQYF
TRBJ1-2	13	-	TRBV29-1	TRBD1	TGCAGCGTTGGCGACAGGGGAGCGGGTGGCTACACCTTC	CSVGDRGAGGYTF
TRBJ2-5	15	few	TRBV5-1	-	TGCGCCAGCAGCCCCTCCGGGACATCCAGGGAGACCCAGTACTTC	CASSPSGTSRETQYF